Shown below are 17 T cell receptor beta chains from a single sample sequenced in a study of blood T cell repertoires in COVID-19. Generated by immunoSEQ multiplex PCR, the TCRdb table keeps only in-frame clones and is missing some. Among more than 100,000 clones listed, approximately 84% were seen once. Input material: peripheral blood. The receptor source for this set is a man aged 55 to 70 with acute or convalescent COVID-19.

The V gene is TRBV6-7, the J gene TRBJ2-7, with 11 bases aligning to TRBD2. TRBV6-7 belongs to the ORF category, with a function that is uncertain. After removal of 2 bases from V and 0 bases from J, the junction contained 9 bases not matched to a gene. The CDR3 runs to 18 residues. CDR3 region: CASSYTGLAGDPSYEQYF. The CDR3 nucleotides are TGTGCCAGCAGTTACACCGGACTAGCGGGCGATCCCTCCTACGAGCAGTACTTC.

The rearrangement links TRBV27 to TRBJ2-3, with 8 bases identical to TRBD1. Trimming removed 5 bases from V and 4 bases from J; junction bases left unmatched: 8. Germline V lookup: CDR1 MNHEY, CDR2 SMNVEV (reference sequence). The CDR3 has 15 amino acids. The CDR3 protein is CASSLHVDRADTQYF. DNA of the CDR3: TGTGCCAGCAGTCTCCATGTGGACAGGGCAGATACGCAGTATTTT.

The chain employs TRBV11-2 and TRBJ1-2; D remains unclear. Germline assignment: CDR1 SGHAT and CDR2 FQNNGV. This CDR3 has 14 residues. Trimming stripped 0 bases from V and 4 bases from J, with 9 bases between. The DNA of the CDR3 is TGTGCCAGCAGCTTAGATTCGGGAAGCTATGGCTACACCTTC. Translated, it gives CASSLDSGSYGYTF.

The V and J genes are TRBV4-1 and TRBJ1-1, with TRBD1 as a possible D gene (5 bases). V was pared by 0 bases and J by 7 bases, with 15 bases between. Germline CDR1 reads MGHRA; CDR2 reads YSYEKL. The CDR3 totals 15 residues. This chain's CDR3 is CASSQDGVREVEAFF. CDR3 bases: TGCGCCAGCAGCCAAGATGGGGTCAGGGAGGTTGAAGCTTTCTTT.

V is TRBV24-1 and J is TRBJ1-1; 8 bases are shared with TRBD1. Germline-derived CDR1 and CDR2 are KGHDR and SFDVKD. The CDR3 loop spans 11 amino acids. In nucleotides, the CDR3 is TGTGCTCACAGGGGGTACACTGAAGCTTTCTTT. This encodes CAHRGYTEAFF.

The chain employs TRBV5-1 and TRBJ2-7; 9 bases fit TRBD1. CDR1 and CDR2 from the germline V gene are SGHRS and YFSETQ. The junction had 8 bases not matched to a gene; V was cut back by 0 bases and J by 4 bases. The CDR3 has 16 amino acids. CDR3 amino acids: CASSLDRDRAMYEQYF. CDR3 nucleotides: TGCGCCAGCAGCTTGGACCGGGACAGGGCTATGTACGAGCAGTACTTC.

The V gene is TRBV29-1, the J gene TRBJ2-3; weak D call: TRBD2 (6 bases). The CDR3 totals 14 residues. Germline V gives CDR1 SQVTM, CDR2 ANQGSEA. The CDR3 here is CSHRRPGAVDTQYF. The CDR3 DNA reads TGCAGTCACAGAAGACCGGGAGCGGTTGATACGCAGTATTTT.

With regard to this clone: The same CDR3 can be traced to other DNA sequences in this sample. This chain links TRBV27 with TRBJ2-7; 8 nucleotides agree with TRBD1. The V gene end was trimmed by 3 bases and the J gene end by 4 bases; junction bases not matched to a gene: 2. Germline CDR1 and CDR2: MNHEY and SMNVEV (reference sequence). CDR3 length: 13 amino acids. Written as DNA, the CDR3 is TGTGCCAGCAGTTTTGACAGGGGTTACGAGCAGTACTTC. This gives the protein CASSFDRGYEQYF.

The chain carries TRBV30 and TRBJ1-2; D is undetermined. Trimming shortened V by 2 bases and J by 1 base, and 8 bases separated the two germline ends. This CDR3 has 13 amino acids. CDR1 and CDR2 (germline): GTSNPN, SVGIG (reference sequence). CDR3 nucleotide sequence: TGTGCCTGGAGTCCTAGTGGTAACTATGGCTACACCTTC. Translating gives CAWSPSGNYGYTF. The full variable domain, with the rest looked up from reference TRBV30 and TRBJ1-2, is SQTIHQWPATLVQPVGSPLSLECTVEGTSNPNLYWYRQAAGRGLQLLFYSVGIGQISSEVPQNLSASRPQDRQFILSSKKLLLSDSGFYLCAWSPSGNYGYTFGSGTRLTVV.

The table lists this clone with a few counts. The chain joins TRBV5-6 to TRBJ1-6, with 7 bases lining up with TRBD1. The V and J ends lost 5 bases and 7 bases, in that order; junction bases with no gene match: 6. The germline V gene encodes CDR1 SGHDT and CDR2 YYEEEE. There are 14 residues in the CDR3. CDR3 sequence: CASSFPGQNSPLHF. The CDR3 DNA is TGTGCCAGCAGTTTCCCGGGACAGAATTCACCCCTCCACTTT. Looking up the rest from reference TRBV5-6 and TRBJ1-6 gives the full variable domain: DAGVTQSPTHLIKTRGQQVTLRCSPKSGHDTVSWYQQALGQGPQFIFQYYEEEERQRGNFPDRFSGHQFPNYSSELNVNALLLGDSALYLCASSFPGQNSPLHFGNGTRLTVT.

The rearrangement links TRBV11-2 to TRBJ2-7, with D perhaps TRBD2 (6 bases). CDR3 size: 14 residues. Germline CDR1 SGHAT, CDR2 FQNNGV. V lost 2 bases and J 5 bases, leaving 13 bases between the germline ends. The chain's CDR3 is CASSLFPGRNEQYF. The CDR3 DNA reads TGTGCCAGCAGCTTATTTCCAGGGAGGAACGAGCAGTACTTC.

The chain is built from TRBV29-1 and TRBJ2-3; D possibly corresponds to TRBD1 (5 bases). The CDR3 runs 14 residues. The ends were cut back, 2 bases at V and 3 bases at J, with 12 bases in the middle. The V gene's germline CDR1 is SQVTM and CDR2 ANQGSEA. CDR3 region: CSVESRDRTDTQYF. The DNA of the CDR3 is TGCAGCGTTGAATCCAGGGATAGGACAGATACGCAGTATTTT.

The chain joins TRBV7-8 to TRBJ2-7, with 8 bases fitting TRBD1. This CDR3 spans 17 amino acids. Unmatched junction bases numbered 16, after V lost 5 bases and J lost 4 bases. Germline-derived CDR1 and CDR2 are SGHVS and FQNEAQ. This chain's CDR3 is CASSPHRPTGVRYEQYF. DNA of the CDR3: TGTGCCAGCAGCCCTCACCGTCCGACAGGGGTAAGGTACGAGCAGTACTTC. Filled out from reference TRBV7-8 and TRBJ2-7, the complete variable domain reads GAGVSQSPRYKVAKRGQDVALRCDPISGHVSLFWYQQALGQGPEFLTYFQNEAQLDKSGLPSDRFFAERPEGSVSTLKIQRTQQEDSAVYLCASSPHRPTGVRYEQYFGPGTRLTVT.

The V call is TRBV5-4, the J call TRBJ2-2; 9 positions match TRBD2. With 0 bases clipped from V and 2 bases from J, the junction kept 2 bases outside the gene matches. CDR3 length: 16 residues. Per the germline V gene, CDR1 is SGHNT and CDR2 is YYREEE (reference sequence). CDR3 amino acids: CASSLVAGVNTGELFF. The CDR3 DNA reads TGTGCCAGCAGCTTGGTAGCGGGGGTAAACACCGGGGAGCTGTTTTTT.

As to this clone: The same CDR3 can be traced to other DNA sequences in this sample. The V and J genes are TRBV7-2 and TRBJ2-3; TRBD1 aligns across 9 bases. The trim removed 4 bases at V and 3 bases at J, leaving 5 bases unmatched. This CDR3 comprises 15 residues. Germline values: CDR1 SGHTA, CDR2 FQGNSA. CDR3 protein: CASSSDRGKTDTQYF. The CDR3 DNA sequence: TGTGCCAGCAGCTCTGACAGGGGGAAAACAGATACGCAGTATTTT.

V usage is TRBV19 and J usage is TRBJ2-7; the D is unclear. This CDR3 is 14 amino acids long. Trimming left V 3 bases short and J 3 bases short, with 12 bases between. Germline CDR1 LNHDA, CDR2 SQIVND (reference sequence). Written as DNA, the CDR3 is TGTGCCAGTAGTATTGGGCACAGCAACTACGAGCAGTACTTC. Translation: CASSIGHSNYEQYF.

The rearrangement joins TRBV18 to TRBJ2-3; 15 nucleotides agree with TRBD2. The CDR3 extends over 21 amino acids. Germline-derived CDR1 and CDR2 are KGHSH and LQKENI. With 3 bases clipped from V and 5 bases from J, the junction kept 18 bases outside the gene matches. In DNA, the CDR3 is TGTGCCAGCTCACCGATATTAGGACTAGCGGGAGGGAGGGACAACGGAGATACGCAGTATTTT. Its translation is CASSPILGLAGGRDNGDTQYF.